The rows below give T cell receptor beta chains drawn from one sample of a study of T cells in Graves' hyperthyroidism and ophthalmopathy. Via MiXCR, TCRdb re-called the multiplex PCR reads, giving one row per CDR3 protein. This repertoire shows around 540,000 distinct CDR3 sequences, around 46% found once; its top ten account for 6.5% to 9%. The sequencing input was peripheral blood or thyroid tissue (not recorded which). The source is a woman aged 18-29 years with Graves' hyperthyroidism. Each CDR3 is given with its conserved first and last residue. D genes are given only for firm matches. Rows may omit the clone size; those that give it use once, few, many or a size class.

.	TRBV2	TRBJ1-5	many	TGTGCCAGCAGTGACAGGGGAGGCAATCAGCCCCAGCATTTT	CASSDRGGNQPQHF
.	TRBV29-1	TRBJ2-3	few	TGCAGCGTTGTTCCTCATGGACACACAGATACGCAGTATTTT	CSVVPHGHTDTQYF
.	TRBV20-1	TRBJ1-4	few	TGCAGTGCTAGAGAGGGTATTGAAAAACTGTTTTTT	CSAREGIEKLFF
.	TRBV7-2	TRBJ2-5	few	TGTGCCAGCAGCTTTCAGGGTACAGAGACCCAGTACTTC	CASSFQGTETQYF
.	TRBV7-9	TRBJ1-2	.	TGTGCCAGCAGCCCAGGGGATAGTGATGGCTACACCTTC	CASSPGDSDGYTF
TRBD1	TRBV2	TRBJ2-2	.	TGTGCCAGCAGATCGAAGGACAGGTCAATAGGGACCGGGGAGCTGTTTTTT	CASRSKDRSIGTGELFF
.	TRBV24-1	TRBJ1-5	once	TGTGCCACCAGTGATAACGGGCATGGCAATCAGCCCCAGCATTTT	CATSDNGHGNQPQHF
TRBD1	TRBV7-9	TRBJ1-6	few	TGTGCCAGCAGCTTAGGTCGGGACAGGGGGCCCAATTCACCCCTCCACTTT	CASSLGRDRGPNSPLHF
.	TRBV10-3	TRBJ1-4	.	TGTGCCATCACCGAAGGGAGTCGGGATGAAAAACTGTTTTTT	CAITEGSRDEKLFF
TRBD2	TRBV11-1	TRBJ2-7	.	TGTGCCAGCAACTCTGGACTAGCGGGGTCCTACGAGCAGTACTTC	CASNSGLAGSYEQYF
.	TRBV2	TRBJ2-6	.	TGTGCCAGCAGTGAGGACAGCGGGGCCAACGTCCTGACTTTC	CASSEDSGANVLTF
.	TRBV25-1	TRBJ2-1	.	TGTGCCAGCAGTGAAGAAGGATACAATGAGCAGTTCTTC	CASSEEGYNEQFF
TRBD1	TRBV15	TRBJ1-6	.	TGTGCCACCAGCAGAGGGGGGACAGGGATTTCACCCCTCCACTTT	CATSRGGTGISPLHF
TRBD1	TRBV25-1	TRBJ2-7	.	TGTGCCAGCAGTGAAGCCCGGACAGGTTGTGAGCAGTACTTC	CASSEARTGCEQYF
TRBD2	TRBV7-9	TRBJ2-2	.	TGTGCCAGCAGTTGGGACGGGGGGTCCGGGGAGCTGTTTTTT	CASSWDGGSGELFF
.	TRBV7-2	TRBJ1-2	many	TGTGCCAGCAGCTTAGAGGTCTACTATGGCTACACCTTC	CASSLEVYYGYTF
.	TRBV15	TRBJ1-2	.	TGTGCCAGTAGTACCAGGCGCTATGGCTACACCTTC	CASSTRRYGYTF
.	TRBV29-1	TRBJ2-7	.	TGCAGCGTTCAAGACGGGAGCTCCTACGAGCAGTACTTC	CSVQDGSSYEQYF
TRBD2	TRBV20-1	TRBJ2-7	once	TGCAGTGCTAGAGAGGGGGGAATGGCGGGAGACCACGAGCAGTACTTC	CSAREGGMAGDHEQYF
.	TRBV12-3/TRBV12-4	TRBJ1-3	.	TGTGCCAGCAGTTACGGTGGCTCTGGAAACACCATATATTTT	CASSYGGSGNTIYF
.	TRBV10-1	TRBJ2-5	many	TGCGCCAGCAGTGAGGGGACACAAGAGACCCAGTACTTC	CASSEGTQETQYF
.	TRBV10-3	TRBJ1-1	few	TGTGCCAGCAGTGGACAGACAGGTACTGAAGCTTTCTTT	CASSGQTGTEAFF
TRBD1	TRBV7-6	TRBJ1-5	many	TGTGCCAGCAGCTTAAGGACAGGGGAGAATCAGCCCCAGCATTTT	CASSLRTGENQPQHF
.	TRBV19	TRBJ1-2	many	TGTGCCAGTAGTATCCCGGGCTATGGCTACACCTTC	CASSIPGYGYTF
TRBD1	TRBV5-1	TRBJ1-1	few	TGCGCCAGCAGATGGGACAGGGGGTCTGAAGCTTTCTTT	CASRWDRGSEAFF
.	TRBV25-1	TRBJ1-2	few	TGTGCCAGCAGTTACTCGAGGCAGCGAAAAGGGGGCTACACCTTC	CASSYSRQRKGGYTF
.	TRBV2	TRBJ1-5	few	TGTGCCAGCAGGGTGGGACCCCCAGGGCCCCAGCATTTT	CASRVGPPGPQHF
.	TRBV2	TRBJ1-4	.	TGTGCCAGCAATGAAAGGTTTACCTGGGGTGAAAAACTGTTTTTT	CASNERFTWGEKLFF
.	TRBV15	TRBJ1-1	.	TGTGCCACCAGCAGAGATCGAGGGCGTCACCAACCCCCAAGCACTGAAGCTTTCTTT	CATSRDRGRHQPPSTEAFF
TRBD1	TRBV14	TRBJ1-2	.	TGTGCCAGCAGCCCGTCCGGGACAGGGGGTGTCTATGGCTACACCTTC	CASSPSGTGGVYGYTF
.	TRBV2	TRBJ1-5	few	TGTGCCAGCAACGGGGGGGGAGGTCAGCCCCAGCATTTT	CASNGGGGQPQHF
TRBD1	TRBV10-3	TRBJ2-2	once	TGTGCCATCAGTGCGGACAGGGATAAGGCCGGGGAGCTGTTTTTT	CAISADRDKAGELFF
TRBD2	TRBV10-2	TRBJ2-7	.	TGCGCCAGCAGGGTGGGGACTAGCGGGACAGGAACCTACGAGCAGTACTTC	CASRVGTSGTGTYEQYF
.	TRBV24-1	TRBJ1-1	many	TGTGCCACCAGTGGGGGGGATGGCACTGAAGCTTTCTTT	CATSGGDGTEAFF
.	TRBV11-2	TRBJ2-3	.	TGTGCCAGCAGCTTATTCCTTAGTACAGATACGCAGTATTTT	CASSLFLSTDTQYF
.	TRBV10-3	TRBJ1-4	.	TGTGCCAGCAGTTACCCACAGGGCAGGCTGGAGGAAAAACTGTTTTTT	CASSYPQGRLEEKLFF
.	TRBV6-5	TRBJ1-5	many	TGTGCCAGCAGTGTGGATGCGGGGAATCAGCCCCAGCATTTT	CASSVDAGNQPQHF
.	TRBV20-1	TRBJ2-5	.	TGCAGTGCAGGGAAGGACCAGAGGGGGACCCAGTACTTC	CSAGKDQRGTQYF
.	TRBV24-1	TRBJ1-5	few	TGTGCCAGCAGTGACCGCAGGGGTGGTAATCAGCCCCAGCATTTT	CASSDRRGGNQPQHF
TRBD1	TRBV10-3	TRBJ1-1	.	TGTGCCATCAGTGAGTCATTTGACAGGGGATTCAGGAACACTGAAGCTTTCTTT	CAISESFDRGFRNTEAFF
.	TRBV19	TRBJ2-2	once	TGTGCCAGTAGTATAGACCACACCGGGGAGCTGTTTTTT	CASSIDHTGELFF
.	TRBV29-1	TRBJ1-2	.	TGCAGCCAGCAATCCACAATGAACTATGGCTACACCTTC	CSQQSTMNYGYTF
.	TRBV7-2	TRBJ2-7	few	TGTGCCAGCAGTTACTGGGACTCATACGAGCAGTACTTC	CASSYWDSYEQYF
.	TRBV29-1	TRBJ1-2	many	TGCAGCGTTGAAGAAAAGGGGCCGGCCGTATATGGCTACACCTTC	CSVEEKGPAVYGYTF
.	TRBV20-1	TRBJ2-5	.	TGCAGTGCTAGAGATCAGGGAGCAGGGCAGACCCAGTACTTC	CSARDQGAGQTQYF
.	TRBV29-1	TRBJ2-4	.	TGCAGCGTTGAACGAGAAAACATTCAGTACTTC	CSVERENIQYF
TRBD2	TRBV24-1	TRBJ2-6	.	TGTGCCAGCAGCTCTACAATGGGACTAGCGGGACGCTCTGGGGCCAACGTCCTGACTTTC	CASSSTMGLAGRSGANVLTF
.	TRBV2	TRBJ1-5	few	TGTGCCAGCAGCCGCCGGTGGGTCAATCAGCCCCAGCATTTT	CASSRRWVNQPQHF
.	TRBV29-1	TRBJ2-5	.	TGCAGCCCGGAGTTCGGGGAGACCCAGTACTTC	CSPEFGETQYF
.	TRBV2	TRBJ1-1	.	TGTGCCAGCAGTAGAGGGTCGTACACTGAAGCTTTCTTT	CASSRGSYTEAFF
.	TRBV10-3	TRBJ1-1	.	TGTGCCATCAGTCGTCAAATTGAGGACACTGAAGCTTTCTTT	CAISRQIEDTEAFF
.	TRBV9	TRBJ1-5	.	TGTGCCAGCTCAGTAGGGGTCAATCAGCCCCAGCATTTT	CASSVGVNQPQHF
TRBD2	TRBV7-9	TRBJ2-5	.	TGTGCCAGCAGCTTGGTGCTAGCGGGAGGGCCGTGGGAGACCCAGTACTTC	CASSLVLAGGPWETQYF
.	TRBV12-3/TRBV12-4	TRBJ2-7	few	TGTGCCAGCAGTTTACTAGCAGGCGAGCAGTACTTC	CASSLLAGEQYF
.	TRBV15	TRBJ2-2	few	TGTGCCAGCAGCTTAGATCCGACCGGGGAGCTGTTTTTT	CASSLDPTGELFF
.	TRBV10-3	TRBJ2-7	.	TGTGCCAGCAGCCTTCAAGCGTTCGCTTACGAGCAGTACTTC	CASSLQAFAYEQYF